The entry below describes one T cell receptor beta chain. This entry is derived from a study of T cells in Graves' hyperthyroidism and ophthalmopathy. RNA transcripts yielded amplified TCR beta CDR3 regions. HTBI primers were used for first-round RT-PCR of the TCR CDR3. MiXCR was run by TCRdb on the multiplex PCR reads, yielding one entry per CDR3 protein. The data contain fewer than 600,000 distinct CDR3 sequences, approximately 15% of them singletons. The TCR was taken from a woman aged 18-29 years with Graves' hyperthyroidism. Sequencing used blood.

In nucleotides, the CDR3 is TGTGCCAGCAGACCCACGGGCCAGCGGCACAATGAGCAGTTCTTC. This translates into CASRPTGQRHNEQFF. The rearrangement links TRBV3-1 to TRBJ2-1; TRBD2 might be the D (5 bases). Germline lookup yields CDR1 LGHDT and CDR2 YNNKEL (reference sequence). V shed 6 bases and J shed 5 bases, with 17 bases lying between them. The CDR3 covers 15 residues.